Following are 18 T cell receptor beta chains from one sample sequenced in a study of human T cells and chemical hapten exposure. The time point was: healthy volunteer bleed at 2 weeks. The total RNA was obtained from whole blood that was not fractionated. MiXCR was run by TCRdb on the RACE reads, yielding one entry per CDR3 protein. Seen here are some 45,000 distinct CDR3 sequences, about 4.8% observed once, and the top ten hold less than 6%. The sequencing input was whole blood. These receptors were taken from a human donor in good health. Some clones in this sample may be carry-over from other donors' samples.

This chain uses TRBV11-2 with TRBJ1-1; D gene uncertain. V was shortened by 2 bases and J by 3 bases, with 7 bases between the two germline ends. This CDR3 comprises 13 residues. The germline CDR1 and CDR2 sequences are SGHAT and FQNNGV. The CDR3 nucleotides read TGTGCCAGCAGCTTAACAGTTTACACTGAAGCTTTCTTT. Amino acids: CASSLTVYTEAFF.

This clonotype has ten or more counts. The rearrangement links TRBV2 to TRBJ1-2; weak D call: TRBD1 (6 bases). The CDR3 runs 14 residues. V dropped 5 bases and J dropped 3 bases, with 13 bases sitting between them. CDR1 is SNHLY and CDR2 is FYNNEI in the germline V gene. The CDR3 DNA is TGTGCCAGCAGTTATTTGGGGGCAGACTATGGCTACACCTTC. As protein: CASSYLGADYGYTF.

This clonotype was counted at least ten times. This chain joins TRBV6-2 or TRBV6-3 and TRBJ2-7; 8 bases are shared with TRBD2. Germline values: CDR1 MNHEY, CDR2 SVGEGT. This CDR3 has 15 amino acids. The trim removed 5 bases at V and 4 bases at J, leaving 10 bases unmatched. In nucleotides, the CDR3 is TGTGCCAGCAGTGCGGGAGGCTCGCCCCCGTACGAGCAGTACTTC. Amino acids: CASSAGGSPPYEQYF.

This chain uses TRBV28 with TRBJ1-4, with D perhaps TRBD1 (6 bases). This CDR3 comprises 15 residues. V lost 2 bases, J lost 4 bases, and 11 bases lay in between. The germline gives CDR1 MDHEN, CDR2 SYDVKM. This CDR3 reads CASSLGGLFNEKLFF. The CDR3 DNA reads TGTGCCAGCAGTTTAGGGGGGCTTTTTAATGAAAAACTGTTTTTT.

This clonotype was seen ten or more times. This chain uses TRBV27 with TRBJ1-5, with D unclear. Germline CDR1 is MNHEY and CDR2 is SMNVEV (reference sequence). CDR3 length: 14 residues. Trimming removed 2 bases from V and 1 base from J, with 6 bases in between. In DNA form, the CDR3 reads TGTGCCAGCAGTTTACGGGGAAGCAATCAGCCCCAGCATTTT. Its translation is CASSLRGSNQPQHF.

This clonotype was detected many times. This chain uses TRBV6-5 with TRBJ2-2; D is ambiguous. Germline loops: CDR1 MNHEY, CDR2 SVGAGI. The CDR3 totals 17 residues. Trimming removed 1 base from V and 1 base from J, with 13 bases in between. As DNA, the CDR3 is TGTGCCAGCAGTTACTTCCTTCTTCCCATGAACACCGGGGAGCTGTTTTTT. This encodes CASSYFLLPMNTGELFF.

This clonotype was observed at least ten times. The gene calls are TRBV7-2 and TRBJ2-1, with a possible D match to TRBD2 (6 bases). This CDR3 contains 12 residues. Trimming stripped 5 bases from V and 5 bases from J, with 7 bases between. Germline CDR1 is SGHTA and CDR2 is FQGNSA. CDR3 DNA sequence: TGTGCCAGCAGCGCTAGCGACAATGAGCAGTTCTTC. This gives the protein CASSASDNEQFF.

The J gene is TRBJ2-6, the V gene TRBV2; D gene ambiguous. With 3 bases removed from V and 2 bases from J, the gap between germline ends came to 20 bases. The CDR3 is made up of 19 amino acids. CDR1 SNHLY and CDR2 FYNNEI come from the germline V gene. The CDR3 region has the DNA TGTGCCAGCAGTGACCCAACCCAGCGCAGCCTACCTGGGGCCAACGTCCTGACTTTC. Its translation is CASSDPTQRSLPGANVLTF.

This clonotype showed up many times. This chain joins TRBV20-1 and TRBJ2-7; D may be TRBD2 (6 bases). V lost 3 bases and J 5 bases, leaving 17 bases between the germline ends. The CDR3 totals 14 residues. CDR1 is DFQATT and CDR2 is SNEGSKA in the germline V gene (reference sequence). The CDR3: CSASSGRSSNEQYF. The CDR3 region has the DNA TGCAGTGCTAGTAGCGGTAGGAGTAGCAACGAGCAGTACTTC.

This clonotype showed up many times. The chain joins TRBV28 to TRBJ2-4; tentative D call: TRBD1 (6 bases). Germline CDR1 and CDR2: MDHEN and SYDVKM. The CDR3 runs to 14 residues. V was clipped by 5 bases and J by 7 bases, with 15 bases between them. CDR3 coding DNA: TGTGCCAGCAGTACAGGGTGGTATAGGAACATTCAGTACTTC. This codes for CASSTGWYRNIQYF.

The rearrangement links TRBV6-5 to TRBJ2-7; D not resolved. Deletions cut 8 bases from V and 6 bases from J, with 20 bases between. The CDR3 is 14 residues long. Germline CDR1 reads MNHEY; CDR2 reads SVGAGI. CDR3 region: CASAYGRLRGEQYF. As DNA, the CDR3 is TGTGCCAGCGCTTACGGACGTCTCCGAGGCGAGCAGTACTTC.

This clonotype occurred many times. CDR3: CASSLTGNSGNTIYF. The CDR3 DNA is TGCGCCAGCAGCTTGACAGGGAACTCTGGAAACACCATATATTTT. The rearrangement links TRBV5-1 to TRBJ1-3, with D possibly being TRBD1 (6 bases). The CDR3 covers 15 residues. CDR1 is SGHRS, CDR2 YFSETQ, per germline. Trimming removed 1 base from V and 0 bases from J, with 8 bases in between.

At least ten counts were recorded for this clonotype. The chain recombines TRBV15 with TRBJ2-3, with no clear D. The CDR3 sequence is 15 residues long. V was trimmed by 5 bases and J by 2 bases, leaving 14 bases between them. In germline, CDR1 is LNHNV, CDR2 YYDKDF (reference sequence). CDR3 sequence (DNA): TGTGCCACCAGCCTGGACCCGCGTCACACAGATACGCAGTATTTT. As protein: CATSLDPRHTDTQYF.

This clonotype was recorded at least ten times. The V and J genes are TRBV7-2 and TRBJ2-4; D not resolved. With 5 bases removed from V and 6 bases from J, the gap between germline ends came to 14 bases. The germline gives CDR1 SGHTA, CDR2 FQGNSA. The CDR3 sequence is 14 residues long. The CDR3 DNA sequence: TGTGCCAGCAGCCCGCACGTAAAAATAAACATTCAGTACTTC. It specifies CASSPHVKINIQYF. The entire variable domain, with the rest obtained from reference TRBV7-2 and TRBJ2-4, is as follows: GAGVSQSPSNKVTEKGKDVELRCDPISGHTALYWYRQSLGQGLEFLIYFQGNSAPDKSGLPSDRFSAERTGGSVSTLTIQRTQQEDSAVYLCASSPHVKINIQYFGAGTRLSVL.

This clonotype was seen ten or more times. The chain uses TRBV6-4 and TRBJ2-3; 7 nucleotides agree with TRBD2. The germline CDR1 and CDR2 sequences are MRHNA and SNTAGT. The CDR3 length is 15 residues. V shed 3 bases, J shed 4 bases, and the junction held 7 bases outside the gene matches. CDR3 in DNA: TGTGCCAGCAGTGAGACGGGAGGTGGAGCAGATACGCAGTATTTT. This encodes CASSETGGGADTQYF.

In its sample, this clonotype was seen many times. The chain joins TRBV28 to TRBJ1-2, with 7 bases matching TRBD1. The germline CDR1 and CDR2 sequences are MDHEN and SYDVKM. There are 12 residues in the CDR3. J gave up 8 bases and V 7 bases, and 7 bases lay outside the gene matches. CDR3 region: CASMGQLAGYTF. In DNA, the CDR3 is TGTGCCAGCATGGGACAGTTGGCGGGCTACACCTTC.

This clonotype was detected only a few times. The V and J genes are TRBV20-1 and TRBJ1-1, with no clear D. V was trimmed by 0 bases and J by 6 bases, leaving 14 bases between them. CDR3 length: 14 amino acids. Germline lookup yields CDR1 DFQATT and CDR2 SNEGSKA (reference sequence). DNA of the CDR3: TGCAGTGCTAGAGATGACCCGGAGAGGGCTGAAGCTTTCTTT. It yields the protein CSARDDPERAEAFF.

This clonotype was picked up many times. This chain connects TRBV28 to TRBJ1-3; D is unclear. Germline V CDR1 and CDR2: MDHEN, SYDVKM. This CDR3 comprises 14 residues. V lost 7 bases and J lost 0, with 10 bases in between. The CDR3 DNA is TGTGCCAGCACTCCTACGGGCTCTGGAAACACCATATATTTT. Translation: CASTPTGSGNTIYF.